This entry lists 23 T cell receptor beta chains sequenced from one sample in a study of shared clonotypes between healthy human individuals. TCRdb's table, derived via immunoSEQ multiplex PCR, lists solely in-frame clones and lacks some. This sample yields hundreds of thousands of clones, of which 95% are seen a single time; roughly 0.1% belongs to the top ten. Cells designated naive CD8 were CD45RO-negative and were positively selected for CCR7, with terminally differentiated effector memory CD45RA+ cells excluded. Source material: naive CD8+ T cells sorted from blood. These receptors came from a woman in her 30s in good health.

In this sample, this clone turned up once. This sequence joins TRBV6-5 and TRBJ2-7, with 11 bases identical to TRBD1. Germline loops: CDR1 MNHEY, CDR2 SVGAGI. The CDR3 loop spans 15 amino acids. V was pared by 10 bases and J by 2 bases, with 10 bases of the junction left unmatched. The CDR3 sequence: CATTERTGGPYEQYF. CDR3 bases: TGTGCCACTACCGAAAGGACAGGGGGCCCCTACGAGCAGTACTTC.

CDR3 in amino acids: CATSSQGPIDEQYF. The CDR3 DNA follows: TGTGCCACCAGCAGCCAGGGGCCTATCGACGAGCAGTACTTC. The chain joins TRBV15 to TRBJ2-7, with D perhaps TRBD1 (6 bases). CDR3 size: 14 residues. V gave up 3 bases and J gave up 5 bases, with 14 bases separating them. CDR1 is LNHNV and CDR2 is YYDKDF in the germline V gene (reference sequence).

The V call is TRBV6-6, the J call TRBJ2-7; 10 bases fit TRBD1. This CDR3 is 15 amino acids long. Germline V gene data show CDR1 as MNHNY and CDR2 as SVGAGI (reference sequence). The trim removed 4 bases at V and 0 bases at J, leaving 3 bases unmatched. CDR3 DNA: TGTGCCAGCAGTTTGGACAGGGGGATCTCCTACGAGCAGTACTTC. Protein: CASSLDRGISYEQYF.

Here the CDR3 DNA reads TGCGCCAGCAGTGAGGAGGGGAAGCGGGGAAAAGAGACCCAGTACTTC. This gives the protein CASSEEGKRGKETQYF. J is TRBJ2-5 and V is TRBV10-1; 7 bases agree with TRBD2. J gave up 3 bases and V 2 bases, and 9 bases lay outside the gene matches. This CDR3 comprises 16 residues. CDR1 and CDR2 (germline): WNHNN, SYGVQD (reference sequence).

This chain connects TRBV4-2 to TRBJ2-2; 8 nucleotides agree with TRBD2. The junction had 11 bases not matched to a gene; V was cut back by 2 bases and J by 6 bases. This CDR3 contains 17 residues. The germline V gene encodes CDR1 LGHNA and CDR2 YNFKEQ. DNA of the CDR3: TGTGCCAGCAGCCAAACCACGGGACTAGTTTTTGCCGGGGAGCTGTTTTTT. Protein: CASSQTTGLVFAGELFF.

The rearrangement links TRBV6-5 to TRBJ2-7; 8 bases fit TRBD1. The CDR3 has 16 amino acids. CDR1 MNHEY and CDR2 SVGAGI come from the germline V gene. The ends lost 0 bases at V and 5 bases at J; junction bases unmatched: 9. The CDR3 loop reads CASSYSTGEALHEQYF. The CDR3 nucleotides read TGTGCCAGCAGTTACTCGACAGGGGAAGCCCTCCACGAGCAGTACTTC.

This chain's CDR3 is CASSQRQGARVSNQPQHF. CDR3 nucleotides: TGCGCCAGCAGTCAACGCCAGGGGGCAAGAGTCAGCAATCAGCCCCAGCATTTT. The gene calls are TRBV23-1 and TRBJ1-5; 8 positions agree with TRBD1. TRBV23-1 is marked as an open reading frame, function uncertain. Trimming at V came to 2 bases and at J to 1 base, leaving 10 bases not matched to a gene. The CDR3 sequence is 18 residues long.

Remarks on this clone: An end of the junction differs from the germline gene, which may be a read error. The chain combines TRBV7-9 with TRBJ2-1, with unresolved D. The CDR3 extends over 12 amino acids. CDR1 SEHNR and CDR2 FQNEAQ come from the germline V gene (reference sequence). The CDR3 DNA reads TGTGCCAGCAGCCAGGCCGGGCCCTACATTCTCTTC. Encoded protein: CASSQAGPYILF.

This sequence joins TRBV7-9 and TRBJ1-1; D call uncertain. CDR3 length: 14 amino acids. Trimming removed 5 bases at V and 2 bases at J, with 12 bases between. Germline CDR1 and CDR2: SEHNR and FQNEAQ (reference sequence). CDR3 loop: CASSPPRTNTEAFF. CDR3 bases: TGTGCCAGCAGCCCACCTCGGACTAACACTGAAGCTTTCTTT.

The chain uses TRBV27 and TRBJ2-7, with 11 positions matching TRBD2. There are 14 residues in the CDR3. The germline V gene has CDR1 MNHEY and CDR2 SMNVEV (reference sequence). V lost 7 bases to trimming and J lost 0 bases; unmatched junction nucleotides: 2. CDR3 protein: CASTLAGASYEQYF. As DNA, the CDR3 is TGTGCCAGCACACTAGCGGGAGCCTCCTACGAGCAGTACTTC.

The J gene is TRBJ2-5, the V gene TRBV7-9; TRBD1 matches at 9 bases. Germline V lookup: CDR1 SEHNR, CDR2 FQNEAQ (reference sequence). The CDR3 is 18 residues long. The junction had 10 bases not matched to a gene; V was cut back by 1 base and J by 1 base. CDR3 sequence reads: CASSLVGTGFGPQETQYF. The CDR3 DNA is TGTGCCAGCAGCTTAGTAGGGACAGGGTTTGGCCCCCAAGAGACCCAGTACTTC.

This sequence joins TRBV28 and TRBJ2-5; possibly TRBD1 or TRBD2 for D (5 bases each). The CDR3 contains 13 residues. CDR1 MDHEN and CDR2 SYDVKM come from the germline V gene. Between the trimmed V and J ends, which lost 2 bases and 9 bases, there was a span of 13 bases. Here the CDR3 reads CASSLGTRLAQYF. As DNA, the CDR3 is TGTGCCAGCAGTTTAGGGACCCGCCTGGCCCAGTACTTC.

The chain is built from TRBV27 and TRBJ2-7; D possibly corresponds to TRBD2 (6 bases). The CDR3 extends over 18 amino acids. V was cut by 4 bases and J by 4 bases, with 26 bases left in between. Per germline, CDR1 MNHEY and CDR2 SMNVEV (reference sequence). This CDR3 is CASSSSHFGTEQEYEQYF. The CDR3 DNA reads TGTGCCAGCAGTTCGTCTCATTTTGGGACTGAGCAAGAGTACGAGCAGTACTTC.

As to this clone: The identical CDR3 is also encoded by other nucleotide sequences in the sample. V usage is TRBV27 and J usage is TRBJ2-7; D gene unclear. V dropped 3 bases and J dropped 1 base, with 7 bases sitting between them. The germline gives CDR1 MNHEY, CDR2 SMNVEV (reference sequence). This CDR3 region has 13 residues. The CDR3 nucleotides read TGTGCCAGCAGTTTTGCGGATTCCTACGAGCAGTACTTC. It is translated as CASSFADSYEQYF.

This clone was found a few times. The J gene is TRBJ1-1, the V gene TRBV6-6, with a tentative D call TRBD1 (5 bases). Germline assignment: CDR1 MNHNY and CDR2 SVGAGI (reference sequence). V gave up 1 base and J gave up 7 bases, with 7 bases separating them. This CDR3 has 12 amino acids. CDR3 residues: CASSYFDSEAFF. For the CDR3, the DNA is TGTGCCAGCAGTTACTTCGACAGTGAAGCTTTCTTT.

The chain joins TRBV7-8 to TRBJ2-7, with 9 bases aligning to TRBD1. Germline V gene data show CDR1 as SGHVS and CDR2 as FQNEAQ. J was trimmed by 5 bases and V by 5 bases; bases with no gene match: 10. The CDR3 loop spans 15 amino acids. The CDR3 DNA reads TGTGCCAGCAGCCAGTCCGGGACAGGGCTCCACGAGCAGTACTTC. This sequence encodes CASSQSGTGLHEQYF.

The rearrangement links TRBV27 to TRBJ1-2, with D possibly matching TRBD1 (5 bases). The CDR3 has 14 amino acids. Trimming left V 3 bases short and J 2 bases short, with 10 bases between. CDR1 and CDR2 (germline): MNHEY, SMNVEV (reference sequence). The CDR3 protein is CASSFGRANYGYTF. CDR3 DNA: TGTGCCAGCAGTTTTGGCAGGGCCAACTATGGCTACACCTTC.

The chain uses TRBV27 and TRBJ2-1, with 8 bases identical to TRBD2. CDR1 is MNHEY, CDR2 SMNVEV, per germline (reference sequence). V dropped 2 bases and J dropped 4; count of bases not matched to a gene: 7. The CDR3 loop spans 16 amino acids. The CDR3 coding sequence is TGTGCCAGCAGTTTAGGTCCTGCTAGCGGGTACAATGAGCAGTTCTTC. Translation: CASSLGPASGYNEQFF.

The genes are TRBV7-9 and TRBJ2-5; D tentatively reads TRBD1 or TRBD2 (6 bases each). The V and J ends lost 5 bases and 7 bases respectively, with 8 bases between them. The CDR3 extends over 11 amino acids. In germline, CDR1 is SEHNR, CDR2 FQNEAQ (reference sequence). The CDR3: CASSEGGTQYF. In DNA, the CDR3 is TGTGCCAGCAGCGAGGGGGGGACCCAGTACTTC. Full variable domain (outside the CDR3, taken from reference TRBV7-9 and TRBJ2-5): DTGVSQNPRHKITKRGQNVTFRCDPISEHNRLYWYRQTLGQGPEFLTYFQNEAQLEKSRLLSDRFSAERPKGSFSTLEIQRTEQGDSAMYLCASSEGGTQYFGPGTRLLVL.

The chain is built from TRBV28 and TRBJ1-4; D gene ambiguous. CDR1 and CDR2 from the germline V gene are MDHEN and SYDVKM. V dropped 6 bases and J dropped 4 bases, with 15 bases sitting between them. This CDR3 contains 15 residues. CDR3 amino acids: CASRPGPRLNEKLFF. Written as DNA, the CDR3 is TGTGCCAGCAGACCCGGGCCGCGACTTAATGAAAAACTGTTTTTT.

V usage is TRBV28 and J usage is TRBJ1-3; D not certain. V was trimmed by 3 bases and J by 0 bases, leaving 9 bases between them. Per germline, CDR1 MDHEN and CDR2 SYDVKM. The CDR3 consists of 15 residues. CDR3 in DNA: TGTGCCAGCAGTTTCCATCCCGTCTCTGGAAACACCATATATTTT. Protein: CASSFHPVSGNTIYF.

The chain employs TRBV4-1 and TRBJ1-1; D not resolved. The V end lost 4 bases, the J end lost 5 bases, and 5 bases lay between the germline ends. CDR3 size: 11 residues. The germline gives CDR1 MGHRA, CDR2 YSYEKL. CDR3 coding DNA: TGCGCCAGCAGCCTCGCTACTGAAGCTTTCTTT. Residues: CASSLATEAFF.

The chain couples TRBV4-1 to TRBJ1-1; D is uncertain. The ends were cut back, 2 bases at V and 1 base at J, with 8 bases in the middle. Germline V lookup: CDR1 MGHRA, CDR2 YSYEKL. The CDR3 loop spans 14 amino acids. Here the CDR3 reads CASSQPLRNTEAFF. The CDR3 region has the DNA TGCGCCAGCAGCCAACCACTCAGGAACACTGAAGCTTTCTTT.